This T cell receptor beta chain is drawn from a study of T cells in localized non-small cell lung cancer. Study conclusions and caveats: For the top 100 tumor clones, a median roughly 55 also appeared in adjacent lung. Peak T cell clonality was found in uninvolved adjacent lung, exceeding tumor.

Assay: immunoSEQ multiplex PCR; the TCRdb copy retains only in-frame clones and omits some. The sample carries tens of thousands of clones, roughly nine tenths recorded once. In germline, CDR1 is MRHNA, CDR2 SNTAGT. The CDR3 loop spans 14 amino acids. V was trimmed by 7 bases and J by 5 bases, leaving 14 bases between them. Remarks on this clone: Its antigen remains unidentified.

The material sequenced was peripheral blood, taken before any cancer treatment. The chain uses TRBV6-4 and TRBJ2-2; D might be TRBD2 (5 bases). This receptor was taken from a woman between 35 and 75 years old with stage I lung adenocarcinoma. Written as DNA, the CDR3 is TGTGCCAGCACCCCGACTCCGGGGACCGGGGAGCTGTTTTTT. Protein: CASTPTPGTGELFF.